The 7 T cell receptor beta chains presented below share a single source sample, sequenced in a study of blood T cell repertoires in COVID-19. Produced via immunoSEQ multiplex PCR; TCRdb's table is partial and in-frame only. The sample holds roughly 130,000 clones, approximately 84% seen once. Sequenced: peripheral blood. The receptors were sampled from a woman in her fifties or sixties with acute or convalescent COVID-19.

The V call is TRBV3-1 (or the pseudogene TRBV3-2), the J call TRBJ1-5; D is perhaps TRBD1 (6 bases). Trimming took off 3 bases at V and 6 bases at J, with 12 bases between the two ends. This CDR3 has 14 residues. The V gene's germline CDR1 is LGHDT and CDR2 YNNKEL (reference sequence). Here the CDR3 DNA reads TGTGCCAGCAGCCAGGGACAAGTGAGTCAGCCCCAGCATTTT. It translates to CASSQGQVSQPQHF.

V and J are TRBV11-2 and TRBJ2-1, with D unclear. Trimming shortened V by 0 bases and J by 4 bases, and 10 bases separated the two germline ends. CDR1 and CDR2 from the germline V gene are SGHAT and FQNNGV. This CDR3 is 15 amino acids long. CDR3 sequence: CASSLEFAGYNEQFF. CDR3 bases: TGTGCCAGCAGCTTAGAGTTTGCAGGTTACAATGAGCAGTTCTTC.

The V gene is TRBV5-1, the J gene TRBJ1-2; 8 bases match TRBD1. CDR3 length: 15 residues. CDR1 and CDR2 (germline): SGHRS, YFSETQ. With 4 bases clipped from V and 4 bases from J, the junction kept 9 bases outside the gene matches. The CDR3 sequence: CASSRQTGDSYGYTF. The CDR3 DNA is TGCGCCAGCAGCAGACAGACAGGGGACTCCTATGGCTACACCTTC.

The rearrangement joins TRBV7-2 to TRBJ1-2; D gene unclear. The length of the CDR3 is 13 residues. Between the trimmed V and J ends, which lost 9 bases and 6 bases, there was a span of 17 bases. Germline CDR1 and CDR2: SGHTA and FQGNSA. Here the CDR3 reads CARQTNKRDGYTF. The CDR3 DNA reads TGTGCCAGACAGACCAACAAGCGGGATGGCTACACCTTC.

This sequence joins TRBV27 and TRBJ2-1; 12 bases line up with TRBD2. The CDR3 runs 21 residues. Trimming took 0 bases from V and 5 from J; bases not matched to a gene: 17. From germline, CDR1 is MNHEY and CDR2 SMNVEV (reference sequence). CDR3 DNA sequence: TGTGCCAGCAGTTTATCAGGTTTCGGGACTAGCGGGTGGATCTACGACAATGAGCAGTTCTTC. Amino acids: CASSLSGFGTSGWIYDNEQFF.

The V and J genes are TRBV7-6 and TRBJ2-5, with no clear D. Trimming stripped 5 bases from V and 5 bases from J, with 12 bases between. CDR3 length: 13 amino acids. The germline CDR1 and CDR2 sequences are SGHVS and FNYEAQ. The CDR3 here is CASSRSRWETQYF. The CDR3 region has the DNA TGTGCCAGCAGCCGCAGCAGGTGGGAGACCCAGTACTTC.

This clone was seen once. V is TRBV10-3 and J is TRBJ1-5; 11 bases fit TRBD1. Germline loops: CDR1 ENHRY, CDR2 SYGVKD. V shed 3 bases and J 2 bases; nucleotides not matched to a gene: 6. The CDR3 contains 17 residues. Here the CDR3 reads CAISDGQGASGNQPQHF. The CDR3 nucleotides read TGTGCCATCAGTGACGGACAGGGGGCGTCGGGCAATCAGCCCCAGCATTTT.